Below are 21 T cell receptor beta chains sequenced from a single sample in a study of yellow fever vaccine responses in identical twins. TCRdb reprocessed the RT-PCR reads with MiXCR, giving one entry per CDR3 protein. The table records several thousand distinct CDR3 sequences, 70% to 90% of them present only once. Specimen: T cells from blood (PBMCs), unsorted or a sorted subset (not recorded which), collected before or after yellow fever vaccination (not recorded which). These receptors were obtained from a young woman who received the yellow fever vaccine.

This clonotype has just a few counts. V usage is TRBV29-1 and J usage is TRBJ2-1; the D gene is possibly TRBD1 (7 bases). The CDR3 length is 15 residues. V gave up 3 bases and J gave up 7 bases, with 19 bases separating them. Germline V CDR1 and CDR2: SQVTM, ANQGSEA. The CDR3 sequence: CSVEGTVSGVNEQFF. CDR3 nucleotides: TGCAGCGTTGAGGGGACAGTTAGCGGCGTGAATGAGCAGTTCTTC.

V and J are TRBV11-3 and TRBJ2-1, with 8 bases identical to TRBD1. Trimming removed 1 base from V and 4 bases from J; junction bases left unmatched: 0. CDR1 is SGHNT and CDR2 is YENEEA in the germline V gene. CDR3 size: 14 residues. The CDR3 sequence is CASSLGTGYNEQFF. The CDR3 DNA reads TGTGCCAGCAGCTTAGGGACAGGGTACAATGAGCAGTTCTTC.

CDR3 sequence (DNA): TGTGCCAGCAGGACTCGGACACTGTACGAGCAGTACTTC. It specifies CASRTRTLYEQYF. This sequence joins TRBV5-6 and TRBJ2-7, with a possible D match to TRBD1 (5 bases). V was shortened by 5 bases and J by 4 bases, with 13 bases between the two germline ends. This CDR3 is 13 amino acids long. Germline assignment: CDR1 SGHDT and CDR2 YYEEEE. The full variable domain, completed using reference TRBV5-6 and TRBJ2-7, is DAGVTQSPTHLIKTRGQQVTLRCSPKSGHDTVSWYQQALGQGPQFIFQYYEEEERQRGNFPDRFSGHQFPNYSSELNVNALLLGDSALYLCASRTRTLYEQYFGPGTRLTVT.

The J gene is TRBJ1-5, the V gene TRBV20-1; D is unresolved. This CDR3 is 15 amino acids long. Germline V CDR1 and CDR2: DFQATT, SNEGSKA (reference sequence). Between the trimmed V and J ends, which lost 1 base and 0 bases, there was a span of 10 bases. CDR3 loop: CSARALGNSNQPQHF. CDR3 coding DNA: TGCAGTGCTAGAGCTCTGGGGAATAGCAATCAGCCCCAGCATTTT.

V and J are TRBV11-3 and TRBJ2-3; D might be TRBD1 or TRBD2, each matching 5 bases. CDR3 length: 13 residues. Trimming stripped 3 bases from V and 10 bases from J, with 14 bases between. From germline, CDR1 is SGHNT and CDR2 YENEEA. The CDR3 spells CASSFSRGESQYF. Written as DNA, the CDR3 is TGTGCCAGCAGCTTTAGCCGAGGGGAATCGCAGTATTTT.

This clonotype was observed a single time. The V gene is TRBV11-1, the J gene TRBJ1-1; possibly TRBD1 for D (6 bases). Trimming shortened V by 3 bases and J by 5 bases, and 13 bases separated the two germline ends. CDR3 length equals 14 residues. Germline V gene sequence: CDR1 SGHAT, CDR2 FQDESV (reference sequence). CDR3 residues: CASSLGGEGTEAFF. The CDR3 coding sequence is TGTGCCAGCAGCTTGGGGGGCGAGGGGACTGAAGCTTTCTTT.

The sample holds a few counts of this clonotype. The chain uses TRBV18 and TRBJ2-7; D call uncertain. CDR3 length: 12 amino acids. Germline CDR1 reads KGHSH; CDR2 reads LQKENI. V was cut by 3 bases and J by 5 bases, with 8 bases left in between. The CDR3 DNA reads as TGTGCCAGCTCACCTCCCGGCAACGAGCAGTACTTC. Its protein product is CASSPPGNEQYF.

The V call is TRBV13, the J call TRBJ2-3, with a tentative D call TRBD1 (5 bases). V was pared by 8 bases and J by 0 bases, with 12 bases between. The CDR3 has 14 amino acids. Looked up from germline, CDR1 is PRHDT and CDR2 is FYEKMQ (reference sequence). This CDR3 is CASVRRQSTDTQYF. CDR3 DNA: TGTGCCAGCGTCCGGAGACAGAGCACAGATACGCAGTATTTT.

This clonotype has a single count. The CDR3 region has the DNA TGTGCCAGCAGTGATGCAGGGGGCGGAGGTACAGATACGCAGTATTTT. Amino acid sequence: CASSDAGGGGTDTQYF. This chain joins TRBV2 and TRBJ2-3; 8 positions agree with TRBD1. V lost 3 bases to trimming and J lost 3 bases; unmatched junction nucleotides: 8. The CDR3 runs 16 residues. Germline V gene data show CDR1 as SNHLY and CDR2 as FYNNEI.

V is TRBV2 and J is TRBJ2-1, with no clear D. V lost 5 bases to trimming and J lost 10 bases, with 12 bases between them. Germline CDR1 and CDR2: SNHLY and FYNNEI. CDR3 length equals 12 residues. The CDR3 DNA sequence: TGTGCCAGCAGTCCTCAGATGGGGGAGCAGTTCTTC. Encoded protein: CASSPQMGEQFF.

In regard to this clonotype: A read error may account for a junction end that differs from germline. V usage is TRBV7-7 and J usage is TRBJ2-1, with TRBD1 matching 8 bases. CDR1 is SSHAT, CDR2 FNYEAQ, per germline (reference sequence). The CDR3 is 16 amino acids. CDR3 nucleotides: TGTGCTAGCAGCTTAATCCCCGGACAGGGCTACAATGAGCAGTTCTTC. Encoded protein: CASSLIPGQGYNEQFF.

The V gene is TRBV7-6, the J gene TRBJ2-1, with 9 bases identical to TRBD1. The CDR3 is 17 residues long. Germline loops: CDR1 SGHVS, CDR2 FNYEAQ. V trimming: 5 bases; J trimming: 5 bases; junction bases outside the gene matches: 13. The CDR3 is CASSLRRPGTGNNEQFF. CDR3 DNA: TGTGCCAGCAGCCTTAGGCGTCCCGGGACAGGGAACAATGAGCAGTTCTTC.

The genes are TRBV7-6 and TRBJ1-6; D is possibly TRBD1 (6 bases). The CDR3 sequence is 13 residues long. From germline, CDR1 is SGHVS and CDR2 FNYEAQ. Trimming shortened V by 8 bases and J by 7 bases, and 12 bases separated the two germline ends. The CDR3 protein is CASRAGDNSPLHF. The CDR3 region has the DNA TGTGCCAGCCGGGCAGGGGACAATTCACCCCTCCACTTT.

In its sample, this clonotype was seen a few times. J is TRBJ2-5 and V is TRBV18; TRBD2 aligns across 8 bases. Germline V gene lookup returns CDR1 KGHSH and CDR2 LQKENI. CDR3 size: 16 residues. Trimming took 3 bases from V and 3 from J; bases not matched to a gene: 9. The CDR3 region has the DNA TGTGCCAGCTCACCCCTCGGAGGGGGACTAGAAGAGACCCAGTACTTC. Translating it yields CASSPLGGGLEETQYF.

This sequence joins TRBV18 and TRBJ2-1; unclear D gene. Trimming took 1 base from V and 8 from J, leaving 6 bases between them. This CDR3 region has 12 residues. Germline V gene data show CDR1 as KGHSH and CDR2 as LQKENI. This CDR3 is CASSPQGDEQFF. The DNA of the CDR3 is TGTGCCAGCTCACCACAGGGCGATGAGCAGTTCTTC.

The rearrangement joins TRBV29-1 to TRBJ2-3; 8 nucleotides match TRBD2. CDR1 SQVTM and CDR2 ANQGSEA come from the germline V gene. J gave up 4 bases and V 3 bases, and 9 bases lay outside the gene matches. The CDR3 is made up of 15 amino acids. The CDR3 reads CSVERTSLQADTQYF. The CDR3 DNA is TGCAGCGTTGAGAGGACTAGCCTCCAGGCAGATACGCAGTATTTT.

Only one count was recorded for this clonotype. The V and J genes are TRBV4-1 and TRBJ1-6, with 7 bases that match TRBD1. V lost 0 bases, J lost 9 bases, and 5 bases stayed unmatched. The germline gives CDR1 MGHRA, CDR2 YSYEKL. The CDR3 has 15 residues. CDR3 DNA sequence: TGCGCCAGCAGCCAAGACGACAGGGCTGGTTCACCCCTCCACTTT. It is translated as CASSQDDRAGSPLHF.

The J gene is TRBJ2-1, the V gene TRBV18; no firm D call. Germline V gene data show CDR1 as KGHSH and CDR2 as LQKENI. The CDR3 contains 11 residues. Trimming shortened V by 2 bases and J by 9 bases, and 5 bases separated the two germline ends. As DNA, the CDR3 is TGTGCCAGCTCACCAGGGTTTGAGCAGTTCTTC. This sequence encodes CASSPGFEQFF.

The rearrangement links TRBV12-5 to TRBJ1-3; D call uncertain. The V gene lost 2 bases and the J gene lost 7 bases, with 12 bases spanning the gap. The CDR3 length is 14 residues. Germline V CDR1 and CDR2: LGHNT, FRNRAP. CDR3 sequence reads: CASGLSTARNTIYF. The DNA for the CDR3 is TGTGCTAGTGGTTTGAGTACAGCCCGGAACACCATATATTTT. The variable domain in full, with the rest retrieved from reference TRBV12-5 and TRBJ1-3, is DARVTQTPRHKVTEMGQEVTMRCQPILGHNTVFWYRQTMMQGLELLAYFRNRAPLDDSGMPKDRFSAEMPDATLATLKIQPSEPRDSAVYFCASGLSTARNTIYFGEGSWLTVV.

The rearrangement joins TRBV10-1 to TRBJ2-7; D might be TRBD1 (5 bases). The CDR3 spans 13 residues. V was pared by 3 bases and J by 6 bases, with 12 bases between. CDR1 and CDR2 (germline): WNHNN, SYGVQD (reference sequence). CDR3 residues: CASSEAGLGEQYF. The CDR3 nucleotides read TGCGCCAGCAGTGAAGCAGGGTTGGGCGAGCAGTACTTC.

This clonotype was seen only a few times. V usage is TRBV11-3 and J usage is TRBJ1-1; D uncertain. The CDR3 is 12 residues long. Germline values: CDR1 SGHNT, CDR2 YENEEA. Trimming shortened V by 1 base and J by 4 bases, and 4 bases separated the two germline ends. DNA for the CDR3: TGTGCCAGCAGCTTAGTCCTCACTGAAGCTTTCTTT. Amino acid sequence: CASSLVLTEAFF. The complete variable domain, with remaining parts taken from reference TRBV11-3 and TRBJ1-1, reads EAGVVQSPRYKIIEKKQPVAFWCNPISGHNTLYWYLQNLGQGPELLIRYENEEAVDDSQLPKDRFSAERLKGVDSTLKIQPAELGDSAVYLCASSLVLTEAFFGQGTRLTVV.